These 15 T cell receptor beta chains were sequenced from one sample in a study of blood T cell repertoires in COVID-19. The table came from immunoSEQ multiplex PCR; TCRdb's copy has only in-frame clones and leaves some out. The table shows over 400,000 clones, with roughly 89% occurring only once. Sequences were obtained from peripheral blood. The receptors come from a woman in her twenties or thirties with active or convalescent COVID-19.

The chain is built from TRBV3-1 (or the pseudogene TRBV3-2) and TRBJ2-1; D not resolved. This CDR3 is built from 14 residues. Germline CDR1 and CDR2: LGHDT and YNNKEL (reference sequence). Trimming took 4 bases from V and 9 from J, leaving 16 bases between them. CDR3 DNA: TGTGCCAGCAGCCCCCGTCGGTTAGCACGTGAGCAGTTCTTC. The encoded protein is CASSPRRLAREQFF.

This clone was seen a few times. V usage is TRBV10-3 and J usage is TRBJ2-2; TRBD2 aligns across 8 bases. Germline trimming cut 6 bases from V and 1 base from J; bases unmatched to any gene: 4. The germline CDR1 and CDR2 sequences are ENHRY and SYGVKD. The CDR3 has 15 residues. The CDR3 sequence is CAIRRAGENTGELFF. CDR3 sequence (DNA): TGTGCCATCAGGAGAGCGGGGGAGAACACCGGGGAGCTGTTTTTT.

This clone has more than one count but fewer than ten. Other DNA sequences in this sample translate to the same CDR3. The chain links TRBV18 to TRBJ2-7; the D is unclear. Trimming shortened V by 2 bases and J by 4 bases, and 9 bases separated the two germline ends. Per the germline V gene, CDR1 is KGHSH and CDR2 is LQKENI. This CDR3 is built from 13 residues. The CDR3 reads CASSPGQSYEQYF. The DNA of the CDR3 is TGTGCCAGCTCACCAGGCCAGTCTTACGAGCAGTACTTC.

This clone is a singleton in its sample. V and J are TRBV11-3 and TRBJ2-3, with 12 bases fitting TRBD1. Germline lookup yields CDR1 SGHNT and CDR2 YENEEA. CDR3 size: 16 residues. V shed 4 bases and J 6 bases; nucleotides not matched to a gene: 8. The CDR3, as DNA: TGTGCCAGCAGCTCCCCGGGACAGGGGGCGCCGGATACGCAGTATTTT. Translation: CASSSPGQGAPDTQYF.

This clone was counted a few times. V usage is TRBV6-2 or TRBV6-3 and J usage is TRBJ2-1, with a weak D call TRBD1 (6 bases). This CDR3 spans 13 amino acids. The V end lost 5 bases, the J end lost 8 bases, and 13 bases lay between the germline ends. Germline V gene data show CDR1 as MNHEY and CDR2 as SVGEGT. The CDR3 DNA is TGTGCCAGCAGTCCAATACAGGGTCATGAGCAGTTCTTC. This gives the protein CASSPIQGHEQFF.

The chain employs TRBV6-1 and TRBJ1-6; D not certain. V dropped 2 bases and J dropped 9 bases, with 11 bases sitting between them. CDR1 is MNHNS and CDR2 is SASEGT in the germline V gene. The CDR3 has 14 amino acids. The CDR3 spells CASSERGRSSPLHF. CDR3 in DNA: TGTGCCAGCAGTGAACGTGGTAGGAGTTCACCCCTCCACTTT.

The chain links TRBV11-2 to TRBJ1-1; 10 bases are a match to TRBD1. J gave up 8 bases and V 5 bases, and 8 bases lay outside the gene matches. This CDR3 comprises 14 residues. Germline lookup yields CDR1 SGHAT and CDR2 FQNNGV. CDR3 protein: CASSRDRGLSEAFF. In nucleotides, the CDR3 is TGTGCCAGCAGCCGGGACAGGGGCCTTTCCGAAGCTTTCTTT.

The chain recombines TRBV11-2 with TRBJ2-1; the match to TRBD1 covers 10 bases. The CDR3 spans 17 residues. Germline CDR1 is SGHAT and CDR2 is FQNNGV. V lost 4 bases to trimming and J lost 8 bases; unmatched junction nucleotides: 14. The CDR3 bases are TGTGCCAGCAGCTCACCACCGGGACAGGGGTTCTTCGATGAGCAGTTCTTC. Its protein product is CASSSPPGQGFFDEQFF.

V gene TRBV11-2 combines with J gene TRBJ2-7; the D gene is possibly TRBD2 (5 bases). Germline V gives CDR1 SGHAT, CDR2 FQNNGV. V lost 3 bases to trimming and J lost 5 bases, with 17 bases between them. The CDR3 covers 15 residues. In nucleotides, the CDR3 is TGTGCCAGCAGCTTGAAGGACTCGTCGTGGGACGAGCAGTACTTC. Encoded protein: CASSLKDSSWDEQYF.

The chain is built from TRBV6-1 and TRBJ1-2, with a weak D call TRBD1 (6 bases). The germline V gene encodes CDR1 MNHNS and CDR2 SASEGT. With 1 base removed from V and 8 bases from J, the gap between germline ends came to 11 bases. The CDR3 totals 13 residues. CDR3: CASSEDRVGGYTF. The CDR3 bases are TGTGCCAGCAGTGAAGACAGGGTTGGCGGCTACACCTTC.

This clone appeared a single time. J is TRBJ1-6 and V is TRBV9; TRBD1 matches 7 bases. The germline V gene encodes CDR1 SGDLS and CDR2 YYNGEE. This CDR3 spans 16 amino acids. Trimming removed 3 bases from V and 10 bases from J; junction bases left unmatched: 13. This CDR3 reads CASSGGGRQGVSPLHF. The CDR3, as DNA: TGTGCCAGCAGCGGCGGGGGGCGGCAGGGGGTATCACCCCTCCACTTT.

This chain joins TRBV2 and TRBJ2-5; 9 positions match TRBD2. This CDR3 is 15 amino acids long. Trimming at V came to 4 bases and at J to 2 bases, leaving 5 bases not matched to a gene. Germline lookup yields CDR1 SNHLY and CDR2 FYNNEI. The CDR3 spells CASSVVAGGQETQYF. CDR3 bases: TGTGCCAGCAGTGTTGTCGCGGGAGGGCAAGAGACCCAGTACTTC.

The rearrangement links TRBV28 to TRBJ1-1; D uncertain. Trimming took off 2 bases at V and 0 bases at J, with 13 bases between the two ends. The CDR3 loop spans 16 amino acids. Germline-derived CDR1 and CDR2 are MDHEN and SYDVKM. The CDR3 DNA reads TGTGCCAGCAGTTTAATCCGTGGCACCTTGAACACTGAAGCTTTCTTT. This gives the protein CASSLIRGTLNTEAFF.

The genes are TRBV27 and TRBJ2-1; TRBD2 agrees at 14 bases. Germline values: CDR1 MNHEY, CDR2 SMNVEV (reference sequence). V lost 9 bases, J lost 10 bases, and 5 bases stayed unmatched. The CDR3 totals 13 residues. The CDR3 is CASRLAGGLEQFF. CDR3 bases: TGTGCCAGTAGACTAGCGGGGGGGTTGGAGCAGTTCTTC.

This clone turned up a few times. The CDR3 here is CASRNTGASNYGYTF. In DNA, the CDR3 is TGTGCCAGTAGAAACACAGGGGCGTCTAACTATGGCTACACCTTC. This rearrangement joins TRBV19 to TRBJ1-2, with TRBD1 matching over 7 bases. V was clipped by 6 bases and J by 0 bases; unmatched bases: 7. This CDR3 region has 15 residues. Germline CDR1 LNHDA, CDR2 SQIVND (reference sequence).